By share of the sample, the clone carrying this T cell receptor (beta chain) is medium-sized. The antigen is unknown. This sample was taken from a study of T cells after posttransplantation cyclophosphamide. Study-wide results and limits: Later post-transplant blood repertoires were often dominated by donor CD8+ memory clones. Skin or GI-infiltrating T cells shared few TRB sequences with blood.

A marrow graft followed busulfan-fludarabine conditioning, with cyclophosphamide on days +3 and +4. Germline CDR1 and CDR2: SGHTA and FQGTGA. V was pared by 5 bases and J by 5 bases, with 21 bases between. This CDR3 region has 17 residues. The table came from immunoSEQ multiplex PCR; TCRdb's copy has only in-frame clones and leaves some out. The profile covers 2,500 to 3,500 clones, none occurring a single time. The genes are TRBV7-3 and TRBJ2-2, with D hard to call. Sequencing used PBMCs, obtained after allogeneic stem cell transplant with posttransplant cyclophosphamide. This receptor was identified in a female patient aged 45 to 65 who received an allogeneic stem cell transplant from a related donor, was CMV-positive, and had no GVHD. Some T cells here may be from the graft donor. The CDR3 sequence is CASSLLASSDPTGELFF. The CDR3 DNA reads TGTGCCAGCAGCCTCCTTGCTAGTTCCGACCCTACCGGGGAGCTGTTTTTT.